This is a list of T cell receptor beta chains from one sample in a study of beta chain features in type 1 diabetes. Generated by immunoSEQ multiplex PCR, the TCRdb table keeps only in-frame clones and is missing some. The sample holds about 360,000 clones; roughly 13% are singletons and the top ten take approximately 0.015%. Sequences were obtained from naive CD4+ T cells from blood. The receptors come from a young man in good health. Both conserved end residues are part of each CDR3. A D gene is named only where the DNA matches it firmly. Clone size is shown for a subset of rows, as once, few, many or a class of expanded clone.

size	J	D	V	DNA	CDR3
few	TRBJ1-5	NA	TRBV6-6	TGTGCCAGCAGTTACGAAAGGGGTAGGGGCAATCAGCCCCAGCATTTT	CASSYERGRGNQPQHF
NA	TRBJ2-1	TRBD2	TRBV6-5	TGTGCCAGCAGTCATACGGGACTAGCGGAAGCTGAGCAGTTCTTC	CASSHTGLAEAEQFF
few	TRBJ2-5	TRBD1	TRBV7-7	TGTGCTAGCAGCAAATGGACAGGGCTGGAGACCCAGTACTTC	CASSKWTGLETQYF
few	TRBJ2-3	TRBD1	TRBV5-6	TGTGCCAGCAGAGGGACAGGGGACTTGGCAGATACGCAGTATTTT	CASRGTGDLADTQYF
NA	TRBJ1-2	TRBD1	TRBV30	TGTGCCTGGAGTGTACAGGGGGGCTATGGCTACACCTTC	CAWSVQGGYGYTF
few	TRBJ2-2	NA	TRBV6-6	TGTGCCAGCAGCAAGACTAGTAACACCGGGGAGCTGTTTTTT	CASSKTSNTGELFF
few	TRBJ2-2	TRBD1	TRBV28	TGTGCCAGCACGGGAACAGGGGTCCGGGAGCTGTTTTTT	CASTGTGVRELFF
few	TRBJ2-5	TRBD2	TRBV6-1	TGTGCCAGCAGTGCCCTAGCGGGGGGCGAGACCCAGTACTTC	CASSALAGGETQYF
few	TRBJ1-2	NA	TRBV7-2	TGTGCCAGCAGCGCCTATACCGGCTACACCTTC	CASSAYTGYTF
few	TRBJ2-7	NA	TRBV10-2	TGCGCCAGCAGTGAGTCAGCAGGGCCCTACGAGCAGTACTTC	CASSESAGPYEQYF
few	TRBJ1-2	NA	TRBV7-9	TGTGCCAGCAGCATCGACAGTTTCAACTATGGCTACACCTTC	CASSIDSFNYGYTF
NA	TRBJ2-7	TRBD1	TRBV28	TGTGCCAGCAGAAGCACCGGGACAGGGGGGTCCGAGCAGTACTTC	CASRSTGTGGSEQYF
few	TRBJ2-6	NA	TRBV18	TGTGCCAGCTCACCGGGGCATACTGGGGCCAACGTCCTGACTTTC	CASSPGHTGANVLTF
NA	TRBJ2-7	NA	TRBV14	TGTGCCAGCACCTTCCAGGGAAGCCACGAGCAGTACTTC	CASTFQGSHEQYF
NA	TRBJ2-7	NA	TRBV7-2	TGTGCCAGCAGCTCGCTGGGGGGAGATAGCTACGAGCAGTACTTC	CASSSLGGDSYEQYF
NA	TRBJ2-7	NA	TRBV15	TGTGCCACCAGCAGAGATGGGTCATCTAGCGAGCAGTACTTC	CATSRDGSSSEQYF
NA	TRBJ1-4	TRBD1	TRBV6-4	TGTGCCAGCAGCCCCCGGGGGACAGGCGGGGGAGAAAAACTGTTTTTT	CASSPRGTGGGEKLFF
NA	TRBJ1-6	NA	TRBV7-9	TGTGCCAGCAGCTTAAGGGGTCAAGGAGATTCACCCCTCCACTTT	CASSLRGQGDSPLHF
NA	TRBJ2-7	TRBD1	TRBV4-3	TGCGCCAGCAGCCTAGGGGACAGGGATAGCGAGCAGTACTTC	CASSLGDRDSEQYF
few	TRBJ2-5	NA	TRBV7-9	TGTGCCAGCATGAACACAGGGTTATCTTCGGAGACCCAGTACTTC	CASMNTGLSSETQYF
few	TRBJ2-7	TRBD1	TRBV18	TGTGCCACCCGGGACAGGGGGCTTGAGCAGTACTTC	CATRDRGLEQYF
NA	TRBJ2-1	NA	TRBV7-3	TGTGCCAGCAGCCCAGGGGGGACCTACAATGAGCAGTTCTTC	CASSPGGTYNEQFF
NA	TRBJ2-1	NA	TRBV28	TGTGCCAGCAGAAAATGGGGGGGACAGGACAATGAGCAGTTCTTC	CASRKWGGQDNEQFF
once	TRBJ2-3	TRBD2	TRBV7-6	TGTGCCAGCAGCTTCACTAGCGGGGGGGGCACAGATACGCAGTATTTT	CASSFTSGGGTDTQYF
NA	TRBJ2-3	NA	TRBV2	TGTGCCAGCAGTGAACAGGGGGGCCTATCCACAGATACGCAGTATTTT	CASSEQGGLSTDTQYF
few	TRBJ1-1	NA	TRBV5-1	TGCGCCAGCAGCTTGTTGGGGCGGAACACTGAAGCTTTCTTT	CASSLLGRNTEAFF
few	TRBJ2-1	TRBD2	TRBV7-6	TGTGCCAGCAGTTCTAGCGGGAGGGGAAGTAATGAGCAGTTCTTC	CASSSSGRGSNEQFF
NA	TRBJ2-5	NA	TRBV6-6	TGTGCCAGCAGTTACCATTTGGACAGTCAAGAGACCCAGTACTTC	CASSYHLDSQETQYF
NA	TRBJ2-7	TRBD1	TRBV11-2	TGTGCCAGCAGCGACTACGCCGGGACAGGGGGATACGAGCAGTACTTC	CASSDYAGTGGYEQYF
NA	TRBJ2-5	TRBD1	TRBV30	TGTGCCTGGAGTGCCGACAGGGTCCAAGAGACCCAGTACTTC	CAWSADRVQETQYF
few	TRBJ2-5	NA	TRBV4-3	TGCGCCAGCAGCAGAGACCGGGGGGAGACCCAGTACTTC	CASSRDRGETQYF
NA	TRBJ2-1	TRBD2	TRBV7-2	TGTGCCAGCATTAGGACTAGCGGGGGGGATGAGCAGTTCTTC	CASIRTSGGDEQFF
NA	TRBJ1-1	NA	TRBV18	TGTGCCAGCTCACCAAACAGGGATGACACTGAAGCTTTCTTT	CASSPNRDDTEAFF
NA	TRBJ2-3	TRBD2	TRBV9	TGTGCCAGCAGCAAGGGACTAGCGGGGGAAACAGATACGCAGTATTTT	CASSKGLAGETDTQYF
NA	TRBJ1-1	NA	TRBV7-9	TGTGCCAGCAGACCAGGGGTGGACACTGAAGCTTTCTTT	CASRPGVDTEAFF
NA	TRBJ2-1	TRBD2	TRBV4-2	TGTGCCAGCAGCCAAGGCGTTAGCGGGGGGGCCAATGAGCAGTTCTTC	CASSQGVSGGANEQFF
NA	TRBJ1-2	TRBD1	TRBV30	TGTGCCTGGATCCAGGGGGCCTTGGGTGACTACACCTTC	CAWIQGALGDYTF
NA	TRBJ2-7	NA	TRBV7-9	TGTGCCAGCAGCTTAGCAGGGAGCGCCGCGACCCTCCAGTACTTC	CASSLAGSAATLQYF
NA	TRBJ2-7	NA	TRBV7-9	TGTGCCAGCAGCGGCCACGAGCAGTACTTC	CASSGHEQYF
NA	TRBJ1-1	NA	TRBV2	TGTGCCAGCAGTGTTTTATGGAGTAACACTGAAGCTTTCTTT	CASSVLWSNTEAFF
few	TRBJ2-5	TRBD2	TRBV5-4	TGTGCCAGCAGCTCTCGACTAGCGGGGTTGGAGACCCAGTACTTC	CASSSRLAGLETQYF
few	TRBJ2-5	TRBD2	TRBV5-8	TGTGCCAGCAGACAAAGACTAGCGGCCCAAGAGACCCAGTACTTC	CASRQRLAAQETQYF
NA	TRBJ2-5	NA	TRBV2	TGTGCCAGCAGTGGGGTCAGGGGTGGAGAGCAGTACTTC	CASSGVRGGEQYF
NA	TRBJ2-5	NA	TRBV11-1	TGTGCCAGCAGCCCTGACGAGGCCCGGGAGACCCAGTACTTC	CASSPDEARETQYF
NA	TRBJ1-2	NA	TRBV28	TGTGCCAGCAGCCTGGGGCGAGGCTACACCTTC	CASSLGRGYTF
NA	TRBJ2-2	NA	TRBV5-1	TGCGCCAGCAACTCGAGGGGACAATCCACCGGGGAGCTGTTTTTT	CASNSRGQSTGELFF
few	TRBJ2-2	TRBD1	TRBV7-3	TGTGCCAGCAGACAGGAGACAGGGGGTCGCGCCGGGGAGCTGTTTTTT	CASRQETGGRAGELFF
few	TRBJ2-7	NA	TRBV15	TGTGCCACCAGCAGGTGGTCTGTGTCTGCCGACAGCTCCTACGAGCAGTACTTC	CATSRWSVSADSSYEQYF
NA	TRBJ2-3	NA	TRBV10-3	TGTGCCATCAGTGAGGCGGCCCACACAGATACGCAGTATTTT	CAISEAAHTDTQYF
NA	TRBJ2-5	NA	TRBV30	TGTGCCTGGTGGCGGGAAGGAAAGACCCAGTACTTC	CAWWREGKTQYF
few	TRBJ2-7	NA	TRBV7-3	TGTGCCAGCAGCCCCCTCCCGGACTCGTGGCAGTACTTC	CASSPLPDSWQYF
NA	TRBJ2-5	NA	TRBV2	TGTGCCAGCCTGGCGGGGCACTCGGGACGAGAGACCCAGTACTTC	CASLAGHSGRETQYF
few	TRBJ1-2	TRBD1	TRBV7-2	TGTGCCAGCAGCCGGGACAGCCTTTATGGCTACACCTTC	CASSRDSLYGYTF
few	TRBJ2-7	TRBD2	TRBV11-1	TGTGCCAGCAGCTTTAGCGGGAGCATCTACGAGCAGTACTTC	CASSFSGSIYEQYF